This TCR beta chain is from a study of Ad26.COV2.S vaccination and SARS-CoV-2 variants. The CDR3 is 21 residues long. CDR1 and CDR2 from the germline V gene are PRHDT and FYEKMQ (reference sequence). Germline trimming cut 5 bases from V and 0 bases from J; bases unmatched to any gene: 22. This clone was seen just once. Profiled with immunoSEQ multiplex PCR; TCRdb holds only in-frame clones, not every one. Among hundreds of thousands of clones listed, around nine tenths were seen once. The treatment is: around 19 received Ad26.COV2.S at low or high dose, single or two shots; about five received placebo; per-sample allocation not given. The samples were gathered on day 63 after the first injection of vaccine or placebo.

Sequenced material: peripheral blood, taken in a trial of Ad26.COV2.S vaccine versus placebo. J is TRBJ1-3 and V is TRBV13; 7 bases agree with TRBD1. The TCR comes from a person between 18 and 65 years old who received the Ad26.COV2.S COVID-19 vaccine or a placebo. CDR3: CASSPSGCRDRIFPSGNTIYF. CDR3 in DNA: TGTGCCAGCAGCCCATCAGGCTGTCGGGACAGAATATTTCCCTCTGGAAACACCATATATTTT.